This entry is about one T cell receptor (beta chain). TCRdb itself ran the PCR reads through MiXCR, one entry per CDR3 protein. The profile covers about half a million distinct CDR3 sequences, with around 23% appearing a single time and under 0.8% taken by the ten largest. Germline values: CDR1 SQVTM, CDR2 ANQGSEA. The CDR3 length is 14 residues. Trimming took off 7 bases at V and 5 bases at J, with 20 bases between the two ends. This specimen belongs to a study of molecular identifiers for immune sequencing clone quantification. As for the study in general: Sequencing covered four of five parts into which replicate RNA from around 20,000 or 100,000 naive CD8 cells was split.

The sequencing sample was made of naive CD8+ T cells from blood, with Jurkat cell RNA spiked in. Subset noted: FACS-sorted CD8+CD4-CCR7+CD45RA+ naive T cells. The receptor was isolated from a human donor in good health. Some libraries in this study had Jurkat cell RNA spiked in. The V gene is TRBV29-1, the J gene TRBJ2-5; possible D gene TRBD2, 5 bases. The CDR3 bases are TGCAGCGCCCTCGGTAGCTGGACGGGGGAGACCCAGTACTTC. Translated, it gives CSALGSWTGETQYF.